The text below deals with one T cell receptor (beta chain). Assay: immunoSEQ multiplex PCR; the TCRdb copy retains only in-frame clones and omits some. The repertoire holds nearly 65,000 clones, with around four fifths as singletons. The data belong to a study of blood T cell repertoires in COVID-19. At the level of the study: The United States, Italy and Spain were the sources of the acute and convalescent COVID-19 samples.

CDR1 is SGHRS and CDR2 is YFSETQ in the germline V gene. The V and J ends lost 4 bases and 5 bases, in that order; junction bases with no gene match: 12. The CDR3 contains 16 residues. The specimen was peripheral blood. The V call is TRBV5-1, the J call TRBJ2-3; TRBD2 matches 8 bases. This sequence was found in a human donor in a cohort sampled during active COVID-19. CDR3 amino acids: CASSPSTGGLKDTQYF. DNA for the CDR3: TGCGCCAGCAGCCCCTCAACGGGAGGGTTGAAAGATACGCAGTATTTT. The complete variable domain, with remaining parts taken from reference TRBV5-1 and TRBJ2-3, reads KAGVTQTPRYLIKTRGQQVTLSCSPISGHRSVSWYQQTPGQGLQFLFEYFSETQRNKGNFPGRFSGRQFSNSRSEMNVSTLELGDSALYLCASSPSTGGLKDTQYFGPGTRLTVL.